This paragraph reports one TCR beta chain. This sample is drawn from a study of blood T cell repertoires in COVID-19. Across the whole study: COVID-19 samples, acute and convalescent, were from the United States, Italy and Spain.

The germline CDR1 and CDR2 sequences are MNHNS and SASEGT. CDR3 length: 15 amino acids. Trimming stripped 2 bases from V and 0 bases from J, with 7 bases between. The protocol was immunoSEQ multiplex PCR, while the TCRdb copy is restricted to in-frame clones and leaves out a portion. Among 100,000 or so clones listed, 88% were seen once. The specimen sequenced was peripheral blood. The clonotype originates from an older woman with acute or convalescent COVID-19. The chain carries TRBV6-1 and TRBJ1-4, with unresolved D. CDR3 loop: CASSENLATNEKLFF. The CDR3 coding sequence is TGTGCCAGCAGTGAAAACCTAGCAACTAATGAAAAACTGTTTTTT.